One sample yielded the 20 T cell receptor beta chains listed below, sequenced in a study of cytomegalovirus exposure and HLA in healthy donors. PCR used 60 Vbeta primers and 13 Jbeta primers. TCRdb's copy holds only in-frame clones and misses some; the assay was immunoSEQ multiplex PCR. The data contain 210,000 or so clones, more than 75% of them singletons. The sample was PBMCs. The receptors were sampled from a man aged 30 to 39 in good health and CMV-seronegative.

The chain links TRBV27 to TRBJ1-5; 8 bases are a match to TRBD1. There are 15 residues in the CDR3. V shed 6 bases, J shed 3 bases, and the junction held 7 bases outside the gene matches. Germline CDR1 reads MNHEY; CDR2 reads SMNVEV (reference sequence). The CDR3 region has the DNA TGTGCCAGCAGCTCTGGGACAGGAGTCAATCAGCCCCAGCATTTT. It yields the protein CASSSGTGVNQPQHF.

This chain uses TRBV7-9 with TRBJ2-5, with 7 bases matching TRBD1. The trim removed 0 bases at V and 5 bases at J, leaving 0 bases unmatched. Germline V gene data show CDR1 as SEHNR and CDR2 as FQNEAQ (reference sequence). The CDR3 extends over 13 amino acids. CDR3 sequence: CASSLAGGETQYF. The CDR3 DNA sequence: TGTGCCAGCAGCTTAGCAGGGGGCGAGACCCAGTACTTC. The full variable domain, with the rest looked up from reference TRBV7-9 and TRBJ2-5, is DTGVSQNPRHKITKRGQNVTFRCDPISEHNRLYWYRQTLGQGPEFLTYFQNEAQLEKSRLLSDRFSAERPKGSFSTLEIQRTEQGDSAMYLCASSLAGGETQYFGPGTRLLVL.

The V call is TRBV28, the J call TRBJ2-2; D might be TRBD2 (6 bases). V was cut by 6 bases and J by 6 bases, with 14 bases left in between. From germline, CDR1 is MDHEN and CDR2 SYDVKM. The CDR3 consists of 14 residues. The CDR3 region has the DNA TGTGCCAGCAGCCCAACGGGGGTTTCCGGGGAGCTGTTTTTT. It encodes CASSPTGVSGELFF.

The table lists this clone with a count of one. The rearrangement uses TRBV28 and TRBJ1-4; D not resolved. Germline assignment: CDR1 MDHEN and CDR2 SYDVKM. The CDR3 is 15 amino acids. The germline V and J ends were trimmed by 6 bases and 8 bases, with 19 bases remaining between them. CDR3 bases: TGTGCCAGCAGACCTTCCGGGAGCCAAGCCGAAAAACTGTTTTTT. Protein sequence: CASRPSGSQAEKLFF.

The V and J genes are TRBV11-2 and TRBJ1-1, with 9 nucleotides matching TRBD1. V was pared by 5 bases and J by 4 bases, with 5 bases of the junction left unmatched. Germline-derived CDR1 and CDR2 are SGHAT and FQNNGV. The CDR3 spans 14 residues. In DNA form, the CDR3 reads TGTGCCAGCAGCAGGGGACAGGGTGGCACTGAAGCTTTCTTT. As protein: CASSRGQGGTEAFF.

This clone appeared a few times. The CDR3 sequence is CASSQEIFLAVDTQYF. For the CDR3, the DNA is TGCGCCAGCAGCCAAGAAATCTTTCTAGCCGTCGATACGCAGTATTTT. This chain joins TRBV4-3 and TRBJ2-3; weak D call: TRBD2 (5 bases). The CDR3 sequence is 16 residues long. Trimming left V 0 bases short and J 6 bases short, with 16 bases between. CDR1 and CDR2 (germline): LGHNA, YSLEER.

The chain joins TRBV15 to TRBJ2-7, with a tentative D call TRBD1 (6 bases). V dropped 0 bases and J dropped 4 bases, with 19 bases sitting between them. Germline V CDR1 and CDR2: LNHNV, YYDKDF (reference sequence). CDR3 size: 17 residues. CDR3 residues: CATSRDLGSRGSYEQYF. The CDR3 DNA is TGTGCCACCAGCAGAGATCTAGGTAGCAGGGGATCGTACGAGCAGTACTTC.

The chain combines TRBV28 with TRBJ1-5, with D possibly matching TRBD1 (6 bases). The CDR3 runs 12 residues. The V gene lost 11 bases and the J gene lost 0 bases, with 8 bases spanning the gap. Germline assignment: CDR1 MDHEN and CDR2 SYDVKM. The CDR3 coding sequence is TGTGCCTCACAGGGTAGCAATCAGCCCCAGCATTTT. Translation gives CASQGSNQPQHF.

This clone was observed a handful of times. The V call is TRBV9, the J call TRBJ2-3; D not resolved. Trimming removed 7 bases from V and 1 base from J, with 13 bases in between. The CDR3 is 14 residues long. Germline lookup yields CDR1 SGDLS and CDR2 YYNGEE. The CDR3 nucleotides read TGTGCCAGCTCCGCAGAGAGCGGCACAGATACGCAGTATTTT. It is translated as CASSAESGTDTQYF.

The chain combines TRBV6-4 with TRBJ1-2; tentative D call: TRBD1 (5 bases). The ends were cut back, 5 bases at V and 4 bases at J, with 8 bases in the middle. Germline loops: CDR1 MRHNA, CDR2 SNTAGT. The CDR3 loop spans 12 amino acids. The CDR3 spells CASSQGFYGYTF. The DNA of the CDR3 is TGTGCCAGCAGTCAGGGTTTCTATGGCTACACCTTC.

CDR3 coding DNA: TGTGCCAGCAGTCTCTTCGGGGAGGCCAAAAACATTCAGTACTTC. Translating gives CASSLFGEAKNIQYF. This chain links TRBV6-6 with TRBJ2-4, with D maybe TRBD2 (5 bases). The CDR3 sequence is 15 residues long. Deletions cut 5 bases from V and 1 base from J, with 12 bases between. Germline CDR1 and CDR2: MNHNY and SVGAGI (reference sequence).

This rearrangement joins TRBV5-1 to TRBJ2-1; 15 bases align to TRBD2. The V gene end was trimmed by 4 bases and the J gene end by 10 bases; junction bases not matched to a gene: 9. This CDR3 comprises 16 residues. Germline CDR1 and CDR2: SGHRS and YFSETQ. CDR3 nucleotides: TGCGCCAGCAGCGACCAGGGACTAGCGGGAGGATTAGAGCAGTTCTTC. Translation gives CASSDQGLAGGLEQFF.

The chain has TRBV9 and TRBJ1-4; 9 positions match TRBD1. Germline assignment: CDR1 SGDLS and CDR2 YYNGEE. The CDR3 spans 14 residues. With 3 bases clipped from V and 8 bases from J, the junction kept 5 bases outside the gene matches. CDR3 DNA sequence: TGTGCCAGCAGCGCCCGGGACAGGGACGAAAAACTGTTTTTT. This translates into CASSARDRDEKLFF.

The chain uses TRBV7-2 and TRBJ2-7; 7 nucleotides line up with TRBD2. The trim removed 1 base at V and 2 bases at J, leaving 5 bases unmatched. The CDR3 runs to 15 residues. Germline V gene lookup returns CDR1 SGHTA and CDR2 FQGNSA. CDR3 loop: CASSLGGGSTYEQYF. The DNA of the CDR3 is TGTGCCAGCAGCTTAGGGGGAGGGTCCACCTACGAGCAGTACTTC.

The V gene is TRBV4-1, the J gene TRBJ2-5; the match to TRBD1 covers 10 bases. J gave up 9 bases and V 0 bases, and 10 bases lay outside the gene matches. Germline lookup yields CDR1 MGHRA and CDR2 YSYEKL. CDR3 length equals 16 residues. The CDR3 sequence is CASSQDAGTGDRAQYF. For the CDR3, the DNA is TGCGCCAGCAGCCAAGATGCCGGGACAGGGGATAGGGCCCAGTACTTC.

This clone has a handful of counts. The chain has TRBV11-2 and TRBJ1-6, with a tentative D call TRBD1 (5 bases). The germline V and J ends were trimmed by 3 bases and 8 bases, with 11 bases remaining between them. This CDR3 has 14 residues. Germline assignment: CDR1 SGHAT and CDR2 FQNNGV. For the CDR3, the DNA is TGTGCCAGCAGCTTGGCGGGAGGGGATTCACCCCTCCACTTT. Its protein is CASSLAGGDSPLHF. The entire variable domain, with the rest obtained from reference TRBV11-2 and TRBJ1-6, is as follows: EAGVAQSPRYKIIEKRQSVAFWCNPISGHATLYWYQQILGQGPKLLIQFQNNGVVDDSQLPKDRFSAERLKGVDSTLKIQPAKLEDSAVYLCASSLAGGDSPLHFGNGTRLTVT.

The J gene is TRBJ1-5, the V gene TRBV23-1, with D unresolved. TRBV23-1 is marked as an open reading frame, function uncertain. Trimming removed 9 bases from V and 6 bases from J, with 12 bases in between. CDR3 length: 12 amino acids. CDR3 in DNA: TGCGCCAGAGGTAGCTGCCGTCAGCCCCAGCATTTT. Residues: CARGSCRQPQHF.

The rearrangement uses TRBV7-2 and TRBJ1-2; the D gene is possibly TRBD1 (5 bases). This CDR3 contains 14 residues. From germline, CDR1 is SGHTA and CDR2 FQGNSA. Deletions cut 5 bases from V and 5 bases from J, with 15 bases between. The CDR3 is CASSPGGVVYGYTF. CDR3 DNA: TGTGCCAGCAGCCCGGGAGGGGTGGTTTATGGCTACACCTTC.

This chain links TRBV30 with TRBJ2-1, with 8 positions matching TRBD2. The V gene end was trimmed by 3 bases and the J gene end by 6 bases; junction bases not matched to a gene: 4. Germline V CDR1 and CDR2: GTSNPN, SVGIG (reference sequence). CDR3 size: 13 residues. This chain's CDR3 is CAWRTRGGNEQFF. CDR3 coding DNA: TGTGCCTGGAGGACCCGGGGGGGCAATGAGCAGTTCTTC.

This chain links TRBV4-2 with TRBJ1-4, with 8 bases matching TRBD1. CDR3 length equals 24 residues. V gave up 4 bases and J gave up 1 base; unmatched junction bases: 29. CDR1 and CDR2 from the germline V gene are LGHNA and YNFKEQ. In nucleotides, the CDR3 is TGTGCCAGCAGCCTCACGCAAGAACCGCCATCTACAGGGGGTGAGGTTAGAACTAATGAAAAACTGTTTTTT. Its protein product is CASSLTQEPPSTGGEVRTNEKLFF.